These T cell receptor beta chains were read from a single sample in a study of shared clonotypes between healthy human individuals. The method was immunoSEQ multiplex PCR; TCRdb's version includes in-frame clones alone and lacks a portion of them. The data contain some 2.3 million clones, over 90% of them singletons. The source material was naive CD4+ T cells from PBMCs. The receptors shown here come from a man aged 18-30 years in good health. Some clones in this sample may be carry-over from other donors' samples. Each CDR3 is given with its conserved first and last residue. A D gene is named only where the DNA matches it firmly. The size entry is marked missing in some rows and otherwise reads once, few, many or a size class.

>-|TRBJ2-1|once|TRBV4-1
TGCGCCAGCAGCCAAGCCGGCTTGGGGGATGAGCAGTTCTTC
CASSQAGLGDEQFF
>TRBD1|TRBJ1-5|-|TRBV6-1
TGTGCCAGCAGTGAAGCAGGGACAGGGAGGTACAATCAGCCCCAGCATTTT
CASSEAGTGRYNQPQHF
>-|TRBJ1-4|few|TRBV2
TGTGCCAGCCTCACGATGGGGGATGAAAAACTGTTTTTT
CASLTMGDEKLFF
>TRBD2|TRBJ2-1|-|TRBV7-6
TGTGCCAGCAGCTTAGTGCCAGCGGGAGGGACGGATCGGAGGAATGAGCAGTTCTTC
CASSLVPAGGTDRRNEQFF
>TRBD1|TRBJ1-1|-|TRBV9
TGTGCCAGCAGCGCGGGACAGGGGGCAGGAACTGAAGCTTTCTTT
CASSAGQGAGTEAFF
>-|TRBJ2-3|-|TRBV29-1
TGCAGCGTTCAGGGGCGGACAGATACGCAGTATTTT
CSVQGRTDTQYF
>-|TRBJ2-7|-|TRBV28
TGTGCCAGCAGTCTCCCAGGGCAGGCCATCTACGAGCAGTACTTC
CASSLPGQAIYEQYF
>-|TRBJ2-5|-|TRBV6-6
TGTGCCAGCAGCCCATCTCCGGAGACCCAGTACTTC
CASSPSPETQYF
>-|TRBJ2-1|once|TRBV28
TGTGCCAGCAGTTACGGTAATGAGCAGTTCTTC
CASSYGNEQFF
>-|TRBJ2-1|-|TRBV5-1
TGCGCCAGCACCGGGACGATCTACAATGAGCAGTTCTTC
CASTGTIYNEQFF
>TRBD2|TRBJ2-3|-|TRBV19
TGTGCCAGTAGTCCCCATCCCAGCGGGACTAGCACAGATACGCAGTATTTT
CASSPHPSGTSTDTQYF
>-|TRBJ2-3|-|TRBV6-1
TGTGCCAGCGGTAACCCAGGGGCCGATACGCAGTATTTT
CASGNPGADTQYF
>-|TRBJ1-1|-|TRBV5-1
TGCGCCAGCAGCTTCCACGGGGAAATGAACACTGAAGCTTTCTTT
CASSFHGEMNTEAFF
>-|TRBJ2-2|few|TRBV10-3
TGTGCCACTAAATCTGTGGGAGACACCGGGGAGCTGTTTTTT
CATKSVGDTGELFF
>TRBD1|TRBJ1-2|-|TRBV5-4
TGTGCCAGCAGCCGACAGGGGGAATGGTATGGCTACACCTTC
CASSRQGEWYGYTF
>-|TRBJ2-5|-|TRBV7-2
TGTGCCAGCAGCTTAGCGTTCGGGCAAGAGACCCAGTACTTC
CASSLAFGQETQYF
>TRBD1|TRBJ1-1|-|TRBV5-1
TGCGCCAGCAGCTTTGGCCAATGGGGACAGGGAGACACTGAAGCTTTCTTT
CASSFGQWGQGDTEAFF
>-|TRBJ2-6|-|TRBV7-3
TGTGCCAGCAGCTTGTCGGTCTCTGGGGCCAACGTCCTGACTTTC
CASSLSVSGANVLTF
>-|TRBJ2-3|-|TRBV18
TGTGCCAGCTCACCACCTGGCACAGATACGCAGTATTTT
CASSPPGTDTQYF
>TRBD2|TRBJ2-1|-|TRBV7-3
TGTGCCAGCAGCTTACCTAGCGGGAATGTCAATGAGCAGTTCTTC
CASSLPSGNVNEQFF
>-|TRBJ1-5|-|TRBV6-5
TGTGCCAGCAGTTACTCGTCCGGTAATCAGCCCCAGCATTTT
CASSYSSGNQPQHF
>TRBD2|TRBJ2-7|-|TRBV9
TGTGCCAGCAGCGTTCGGACGGGGGGCGAGCAGTACTTC
CASSVRTGGEQYF
>TRBD1|TRBJ1-5|-|TRBV23-1
TGCGCCAGCAGTCAATCCTCGGACAGGGGGGAAAATCAGCCCCAGCATTTT
CASSQSSDRGENQPQHF
>TRBD1|TRBJ2-7|-|TRBV9
TGTGCCAGCAGCGTAGCTGCACAGGGGCGAACCTACGAGCAGTACTTC
CASSVAAQGRTYEQYF
>-|TRBJ1-3|once|TRBV9
TGTGCCAGCAGCTTTGAGTACTCTGGAAACACCATATATTTT
CASSFEYSGNTIYF
>TRBD1|TRBJ2-7|-|TRBV6-5
TGTGCCAGCAGGGGTTCCGGGACAGCCTCCTACGAGCAGTACTTC
CASRGSGTASYEQYF
>-|TRBJ2-1|-|TRBV5-1
TGCGCCAGCAGCTTGCTTGGCTTCAACAATGAGCAGTTCTTC
CASSLLGFNNEQFF
>TRBD1|TRBJ2-5|-|TRBV7-3
TGTGCCAGCAGCTTAATGGCGACAGGGGCTGTGGAGACCCAGTACTTC
CASSLMATGAVETQYF
>TRBD2|TRBJ2-7|once|TRBV5-1
TGCGCCAGCAGCTTGGGGTTTAGTTACGCGGGAGGAACTTTCTACGAGCAGTACTTC
CASSLGFSYAGGTFYEQYF
>-|TRBJ2-1|-|TRBV7-3
TGTGCCAGCAGCTTAAATCGGGAGACCTACAATGAGCAGTTCTTC
CASSLNRETYNEQFF
>-|TRBJ2-7|-|TRBV6-5
TGTGCCAGCAGTCCGTATCTCTCGGGTACCTACGAGCAGTACTTC
CASSPYLSGTYEQYF
>-|TRBJ1-5|few|TRBV5-6
TGTGCCAGCAGCTTGTGGCGATCCGGCAATCAGCCCCAGCATTTT
CASSLWRSGNQPQHF
>-|TRBJ2-3|-|TRBV28
TGTGCCAGCATGGGTTTAGGGGAAGTAGATACGCAGTATTTT
CASMGLGEVDTQYF
>-|TRBJ2-6|-|TRBV18
TGTGCCAGCTCACCACTCTCCGGCGCTGGGGCCAACGTCCTGACTTTC
CASSPLSGAGANVLTF
>-|TRBJ2-3|-|TRBV7-2
TGTGCCAGCAGCTTATACCCAGCTTTGACAGATACGCAGTATTTT
CASSLYPALTDTQYF
>TRBD1|TRBJ2-3|-|TRBV6-5
TGTGCCAGCAGTTACTCGGGACAGGGGTGGCGAGATACGCAGTATTTT
CASSYSGQGWRDTQYF
>-|TRBJ2-7|-|TRBV5-1
TGCGCCAGCAGCTTGGGGCCTAATGACGACGAGCAGTACTTC
CASSLGPNDDEQYF
>-|TRBJ1-1|few|TRBV19
TGTGCCAGTATGCCCGGAGGACACTACGCTGAAGCTTTCTTT
CASMPGGHYAEAFF
>-|TRBJ2-3|once|TRBV5-4
TGTGCCAGCAGCTTGTGGGGTCCAGATACGCAGTATTTT
CASSLWGPDTQYF
>-|TRBJ2-2|-|TRBV25-1
TGTGCCAGCAGTGAATTAGGAGGAACCGGGGAGCTGTTTTTT
CASSELGGTGELFF
>TRBD1|TRBJ2-5|-|TRBV29-1
TGCAGCGTTGAGTCCAGGGGGTTTCTGGAGACCCAGTACTTC
CSVESRGFLETQYF
>-|TRBJ2-7|-|TRBV5-1
TGCGCCAGCAGCTTGGCCGAGGGGCAACCGCCCTACGAGCAGTACTTC
CASSLAEGQPPYEQYF
>-|TRBJ1-1|-|TRBV7-2
TGTGCCAGCAGCTTAGCGCTGGGTGGGGGCCTTGAAGCTTTCTTT
CASSLALGGGLEAFF
>-|TRBJ1-2|-|TRBV5-6
TGTGCCAGCAGCTACAACTATGGCTACACCTTC
CASSYNYGYTF
>TRBD1|TRBJ1-2|-|TRBV16
TGTGCCAGCAGTTTCCGGGACAGAGACTATGGCTACACCTTC
CASSFRDRDYGYTF
>-|TRBJ2-4|-|TRBV12-2
TGTGCAAGTCGCTTAACAGAGCTAGCCAAAAACATTCAGTACTTC
CASRLTELAKNIQYF
>-|TRBJ1-2|-|TRBV10-3
TGTGCCATCAGGGTGGAGGGTGATGTGCGGGGCTACACCTTC
CAIRVEGDVRGYTF
>-|TRBJ2-6|-|TRBV28
TGTGCCAGCAGTTCCCTGGGACCGACAGACTGGTATGGGGCCAACGTCCTGACTTTC
CASSSLGPTDWYGANVLTF
>-|TRBJ2-2|once|TRBV6-6
TGTGCCAGCAGTCTCGGCACTCCGAACACCGGGGAGCTGTTTTTT
CASSLGTPNTGELFF
>-|TRBJ2-1|once|TRBV7-9
TGTGCCAGCAGACGAGGCGGTGAGCAGTTCTTC
CASRRGGEQFF
>-|TRBJ2-3|-|TRBV4-3
TGCGCCAGCAGCCAAGATCTAAGGGCTGAAACAGATACGCAGTATTTT
CASSQDLRAETDTQYF
>TRBD2|TRBJ2-5|-|TRBV28
TGTGCCAGCAGACCCCCTCCACGACTAGCGGAGCAAGAGACCCAGTACTTC
CASRPPPRLAEQETQYF
>TRBD2|TRBJ2-5|once|TRBV25-1
TGTGCCAGCAGTGAAGGGCGGGGGGCTTTGATCGAGACCCAGTACTTC
CASSEGRGALIETQYF
>TRBD2|TRBJ2-2|-|TRBV7-3
TGTGCCAGCAGCGTAAAGCGGGGTGGAGCAGGGAGCGGGGAGCTGTTTTTT
CASSVKRGGAGSGELFF
>TRBD1|TRBJ1-4|few|TRBV5-6
TGTGCCATCGGGACAGGCTTTTGGGAAAAACTGTTTTTT
CAIGTGFWEKLFF
>-|TRBJ2-1|-|TRBV2
TGTGCCAGTACGGGAGTAACTGAGCAGTTCTTC
CASTGVTEQFF
>-|TRBJ2-7|once|TRBV9
TGTGCCAGCAGCGTAGCCGGGGAGAGCTACGAGCAGTACTTC
CASSVAGESYEQYF
>-|TRBJ1-2|-|TRBV7-9
TGTGCCAGCAGCTTGATAGGGGGGAGGGTTCGAGTTGGCTACACCTTC
CASSLIGGRVRVGYTF
>-|TRBJ2-3|-|TRBV9
TGTGCCAGCAGCGAGGCAGGGGCTTCGTTTAGCACAGATACGCAGTATTTT
CASSEAGASFSTDTQYF